These 21 T cell receptor beta chains were sequenced from one sample in a study of vaccination effects on CD4 cells after COVID-19. TCRdb's copy holds only in-frame clones and misses some; the assay was immunoSEQ multiplex PCR. Of some 39,000 clones in the sample, around 76% were seen once. At the end of approximately 10 days of culture, CD4+ T cells were isolated. No antigen has been assigned to these receptors. The specimen comprised CD4+ T cells from PBMCs cultured without peptide, sampled before COVID-19 vaccination. All receptors derive from a human donor who received a COVID-19 vaccine.

The rearrangement joins TRBV20-1 to TRBJ2-5; D ambiguous. CDR3 size: 11 residues. The V and J ends lost 3 bases and 4 bases respectively, with 6 bases between them. Germline V gene lookup returns CDR1 DFQATT and CDR2 SNEGSKA (reference sequence). The CDR3 loop is CSARLGETQYF. The DNA of the CDR3 is TGCAGTGCTAGGTTGGGAGAGACCCAGTACTTC.

The chain recombines TRBV6-2 or TRBV6-3 with TRBJ2-1; no definite D call. The CDR3 is made up of 13 amino acids. Germline CDR1 is MNHEY and CDR2 is SVGEGT. Trimming cost V 4 bases and J 6 bases, with 10 bases left between them. The CDR3 loop reads CASSSQQPNEQFF. The CDR3 DNA follows: TGTGCCAGCAGTTCCCAACAGCCCAATGAGCAGTTCTTC.

The chain combines TRBV4-1 with TRBJ1-3; D remains ambiguous. From germline, CDR1 is MGHRA and CDR2 YSYEKL. Trimming shortened V by 0 bases and J by 0 bases, and 12 bases separated the two germline ends. CDR3 size: 17 residues. The CDR3: CASSQEYFQSSGNTIYF. As DNA, the CDR3 is TGCGCCAGCAGCCAAGAGTATTTCCAGTCCTCTGGAAACACCATATATTTT.

V is TRBV3-1 (or the pseudogene TRBV3-2) and J is TRBJ2-1; 11 bases line up with TRBD2. The V and J ends lost 5 bases and 1 base, in that order; junction bases with no gene match: 1. CDR3 length: 15 residues. Germline CDR1 and CDR2: LGHDT and YNNKEL (reference sequence). The chain's CDR3 is CASSSSGGSYNEQFF. The CDR3, as DNA: TGTGCCAGCAGCTCTAGCGGGGGGTCCTACAATGAGCAGTTCTTC.

V usage is TRBV28 and J usage is TRBJ1-1, with TRBD1 matching over 9 bases. Trimming took 3 bases from V and 6 from J; bases not matched to a gene: 5. Germline V gives CDR1 MDHEN, CDR2 SYDVKM. The CDR3 contains 14 residues. The CDR3 DNA reads TGTGCCAGCAGTTTGGGCTACAGGGGGCCTGAAGCTTTCTTT. Protein product: CASSLGYRGPEAFF. The full variable domain, in which reference TRBV28 and TRBJ1-1 provide the parts outside the CDR3, is DVKVTQSSRYLVKRTGEKVFLECVQDMDHENMFWYRQDPGLGLRLIYFSYDVKMKEKGDIPEGYSVSREKKERFSLILESASTNQTSMYLCASSLGYRGPEAFFGQGTRLTVV.

This chain links TRBV27 with TRBJ1-2; D gene unclear. Germline V lookup: CDR1 MNHEY, CDR2 SMNVEV (reference sequence). V lost 3 bases to trimming and J lost 2 bases, with 13 bases between them. The CDR3 contains 15 residues. For the CDR3, the DNA is TGTGCCAGCAGTTTTAGTCGGTACGGAAACTATGGCTACACCTTC. Residues: CASSFSRYGNYGYTF.

The chain links TRBV5-1 to TRBJ2-5; no reliable D call. The CDR3 runs 14 residues. Trimming left V 3 bases short and J 7 bases short, with 16 bases between. Germline-derived CDR1 and CDR2 are SGHRS and YFSETQ. The CDR3 region is CASSSRTEPGTQYF. The CDR3, as DNA: TGCGCCAGCAGCTCACGGACGGAACCGGGGACCCAGTACTTC.

This chain links TRBV10-3 with TRBJ2-1; the match to TRBD2 covers 14 bases. The CDR3 has 15 residues. V shed 4 bases and J 6 bases; nucleotides not matched to a gene: 2. Germline V lookup: CDR1 ENHRY, CDR2 SYGVKD. CDR3 nucleotides: TGTGCCATCAGTGGGGGGACTAGCGGGGGCAATGAGCAGTTCTTC. Residues: CAISGGTSGGNEQFF.

CDR3 loop: CASSQGPNLGEQFF. DNA for the CDR3: TGCGCCAGCAGCCAAGGACCTAACCTTGGGGAGCAGTTCTTC. The V call is TRBV4-1, the J call TRBJ2-1, with D hard to call. This CDR3 contains 14 residues. Deletions cut 1 base from V and 10 bases from J, with 14 bases between. CDR1 is MGHRA and CDR2 is YSYEKL in the germline V gene.

J is TRBJ2-3 and V is TRBV29-1; 8 bases align to TRBD1. The junction had 6 bases not matched to a gene; V was cut back by 5 bases and J by 5 bases. The CDR3 has 13 residues. Germline V gene sequence: CDR1 SQVTM, CDR2 ANQGSEA. The CDR3 nucleotides are TGCAGCGTTCGACAGGGGTGGATAGATACGCAGTATTTT. Its translation: CSVRQGWIDTQYF.

The CDR3 sequence is CASSPSLLAGGWETQYF. For the CDR3, the DNA is TGTGCCAGCAGCCCCTCCCTTCTAGCGGGGGGATGGGAGACCCAGTACTTC. The chain links TRBV7-2 to TRBJ2-5; TRBD2 agrees at 11 bases. The germline V gene encodes CDR1 SGHTA and CDR2 FQGNSA. V lost 5 bases and J lost 5; bases outside the gene matches: 13. CDR3 length: 17 amino acids. The whole variable domain, filled in from reference TRBV7-2 and TRBJ2-5, reads GAGVSQSPSNKVTEKGKDVELRCDPISGHTALYWYRQSLGQGLEFLIYFQGNSAPDKSGLPSDRFSAERTGGSVSTLTIQRTQQEDSAVYLCASSPSLLAGGWETQYFGPGTRLLVL.

The genes are TRBV9 and TRBJ1-3; D gene unclear. The CDR3 is made up of 15 amino acids. Trimming shortened V by 6 bases and J by 1 base, and 14 bases separated the two germline ends. Per the germline V gene, CDR1 is SGDLS and CDR2 is YYNGEE. CDR3 bases: TGTGCCAGCACCCTAGACCTTGTTTCTGGAAACACCATATATTTT. Translation gives CASTLDLVSGNTIYF.

The chain has TRBV9 and TRBJ1-3; 7 bases align to TRBD1. CDR3 length equals 16 residues. Germline trimming cut 3 bases from V and 0 bases from J; bases unmatched to any gene: 6. Germline V gene data show CDR1 as SGDLS and CDR2 as YYNGEE. CDR3 region: CASSEGAGGSGNTIYF. CDR3 nucleotides: TGTGCCAGCAGCGAGGGGGCCGGAGGCTCTGGAAACACCATATATTTT.

J is TRBJ2-3 and V is TRBV18; D could derive from TRBD1 or TRBD2 (6 bases each). Trimming cost V 2 bases and J 1 base, with 13 bases left between them. Germline CDR1 reads KGHSH; CDR2 reads LQKENI. This CDR3 is 16 amino acids long. The CDR3 sequence: CASSPGEGGRTDTQYF. The DNA for the CDR3 is TGTGCCAGCTCACCAGGGGAAGGGGGGCGCACAGATACGCAGTATTTT.

The V gene is TRBV20-1, the J gene TRBJ2-7, with 8 positions matching TRBD1. Germline V CDR1 and CDR2: DFQATT, SNEGSKA (reference sequence). The CDR3 contains 11 residues. The trim removed 4 bases at V and 7 bases at J, leaving 3 bases unmatched. The CDR3 protein is CSAKDRDEQYV. The CDR3 nucleotides are TGCAGTGCTAAGGACAGGGATGAGCAGTACGTC.

This chain uses TRBV3-1 (or the pseudogene TRBV3-2) with TRBJ2-1; D perhaps matches TRBD2 (6 bases). The CDR3 is 16 amino acids. Between the trimmed V and J ends, which lost 4 bases and 0 bases, there was a span of 13 bases. The V gene's germline CDR1 is LGHDT and CDR2 YNNKEL (reference sequence). As DNA, the CDR3 is TGTGCCAGCAGCCCTTATAGCGGAAGCTCCTACAATGAGCAGTTCTTC. It codes for CASSPYSGSSYNEQFF.

V and J are TRBV19 and TRBJ2-2, with TRBD1 matching 10 bases. CDR1 and CDR2 from the germline V gene are LNHDA and SQIVND (reference sequence). The CDR3 totals 16 residues. With V trimmed by 2 bases and J by 6 bases, 6 bases remained unmatched. The CDR3 reads CASSISPGQGSGELFF. The CDR3 DNA follows: TGTGCCAGTAGTATAAGCCCGGGACAGGGGTCCGGGGAGCTGTTTTTT.

The chain combines TRBV12-3 or TRBV12-4 with TRBJ1-2, with D possibly TRBD1 on 6 matching bases. The CDR3 totals 13 residues. V was cut by 5 bases and J by 7 bases, with 14 bases left in between. The DNA for the CDR3 is TGTGCCAGCAGTGGGGGGCCACCCGGTGGCTACACCTTC. Protein sequence: CASSGGPPGGYTF.

This clone is a singleton in its sample. The chain couples TRBV30 to TRBJ1-4; 8 nucleotides match TRBD1. The V gene's germline CDR1 is GTSNPN and CDR2 SVGIG (reference sequence). The CDR3 is 15 amino acids. Trimming at V came to 1 base and at J to 5 bases, leaving 6 bases not matched to a gene. CDR3 residues: CAWSARQGRNEKLFF. CDR3 nucleotide sequence: TGTGCCTGGAGTGCGCGACAGGGGCGAAATGAAAAACTGTTTTTT.

This CDR3 is CSVEPGGGTGELFF. DNA for the CDR3: TGCAGCGTTGAGCCCGGGGGCGGGACCGGGGAGCTGTTTTTT. The rearrangement uses TRBV29-1 and TRBJ2-2, with D perhaps matching TRBD1 or TRBD2 (6 bases each). Trimming stripped 3 bases from V and 5 bases from J, with 13 bases between. The CDR3 covers 14 residues. CDR1 and CDR2 (germline): SQVTM, ANQGSEA.

The J gene is TRBJ2-1, the V gene TRBV15; no clear D gene. This CDR3 is 15 amino acids long. The germline V gene has CDR1 LNHNV and CDR2 YYDKDF (reference sequence). V was pared by 1 base and J by 3 bases, with 10 bases between. CDR3: CATSRGRFNYNEQFF. The DNA of the CDR3 is TGTGCCACCAGCAGAGGCCGTTTTAACTACAATGAGCAGTTCTTC.